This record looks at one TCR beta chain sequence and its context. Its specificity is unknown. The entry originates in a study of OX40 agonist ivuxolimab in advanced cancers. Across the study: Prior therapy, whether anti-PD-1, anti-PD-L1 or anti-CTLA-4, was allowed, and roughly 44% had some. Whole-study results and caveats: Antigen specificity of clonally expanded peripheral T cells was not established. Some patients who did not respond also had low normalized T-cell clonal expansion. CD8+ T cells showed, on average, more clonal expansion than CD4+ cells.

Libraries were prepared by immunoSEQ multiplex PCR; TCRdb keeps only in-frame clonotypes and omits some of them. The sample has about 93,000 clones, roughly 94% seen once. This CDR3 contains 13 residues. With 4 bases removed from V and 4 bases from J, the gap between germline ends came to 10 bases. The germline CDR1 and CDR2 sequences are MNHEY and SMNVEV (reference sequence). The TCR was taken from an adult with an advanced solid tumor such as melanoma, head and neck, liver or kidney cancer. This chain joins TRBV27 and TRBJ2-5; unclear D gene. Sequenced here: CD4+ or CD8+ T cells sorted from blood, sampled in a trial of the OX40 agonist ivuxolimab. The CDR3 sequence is CASSSRLGETQYF. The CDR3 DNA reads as TGTGCCAGCAGTTCCCGGCTCGGAGAGACCCAGTACTTC.